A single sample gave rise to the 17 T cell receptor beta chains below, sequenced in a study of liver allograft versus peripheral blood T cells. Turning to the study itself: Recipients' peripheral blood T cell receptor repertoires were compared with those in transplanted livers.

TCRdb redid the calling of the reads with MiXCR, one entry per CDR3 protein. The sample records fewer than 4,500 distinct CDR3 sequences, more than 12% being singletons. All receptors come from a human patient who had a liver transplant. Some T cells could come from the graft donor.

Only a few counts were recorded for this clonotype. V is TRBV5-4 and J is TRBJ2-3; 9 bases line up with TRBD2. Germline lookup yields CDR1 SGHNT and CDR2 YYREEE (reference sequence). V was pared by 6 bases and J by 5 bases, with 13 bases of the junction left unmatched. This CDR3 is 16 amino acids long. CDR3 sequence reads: CASTWGTRGGGDTQYF. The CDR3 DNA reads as TGTGCCAGCACCTGGGGGACGCGGGGGGGGGGAGATACGCAGTATTTT.

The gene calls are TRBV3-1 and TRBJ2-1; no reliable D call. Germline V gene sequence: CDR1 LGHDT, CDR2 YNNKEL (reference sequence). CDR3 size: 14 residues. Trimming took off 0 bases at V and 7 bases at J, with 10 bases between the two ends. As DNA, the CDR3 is TGTGCCAGCAGCCAAGATTGGGCGATTAATGAGCAGTTCTTC. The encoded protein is CASSQDWAINEQFF.

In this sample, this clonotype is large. CDR3 loop: CASRGLGDTFTEAFF. In DNA form, the CDR3 reads TGTGCCAGCAGGGGCTTAGGGGACACCTTCACTGAAGCTTTCTTT. J is TRBJ1-1 and V is TRBV10-3; D is possibly TRBD1 (6 bases). Germline CDR1 ENHRY, CDR2 SYGVKD. Trimming cost V 10 bases and J 4 bases, with 22 bases left between them. The CDR3 sequence is 15 residues long.

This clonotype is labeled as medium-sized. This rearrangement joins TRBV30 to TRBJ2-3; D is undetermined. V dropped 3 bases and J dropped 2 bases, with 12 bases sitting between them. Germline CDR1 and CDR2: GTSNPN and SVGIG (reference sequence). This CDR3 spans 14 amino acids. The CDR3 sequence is CAWSLGMTTDTQYF. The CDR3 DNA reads TGTGCCTGGAGCCTTGGTATGACCACAGATACGCAGTATTTT.

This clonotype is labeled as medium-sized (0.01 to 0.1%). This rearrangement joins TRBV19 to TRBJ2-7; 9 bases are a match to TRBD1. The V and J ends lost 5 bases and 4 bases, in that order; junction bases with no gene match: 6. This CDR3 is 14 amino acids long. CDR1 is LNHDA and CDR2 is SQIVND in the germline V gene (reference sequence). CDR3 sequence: CASSLRDRDYEQYF. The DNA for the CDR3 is TGTGCCAGTAGTCTCCGGGACAGGGATTACGAGCAGTACTTC.

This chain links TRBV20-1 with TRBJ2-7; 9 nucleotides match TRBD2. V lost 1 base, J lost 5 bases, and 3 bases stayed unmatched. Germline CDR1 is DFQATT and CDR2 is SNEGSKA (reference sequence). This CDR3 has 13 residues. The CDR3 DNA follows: TGCAGTGCTAGAGGGCCTAGCGGGGACGAGCAGTACTTC. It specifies CSARGPSGDEQYF.

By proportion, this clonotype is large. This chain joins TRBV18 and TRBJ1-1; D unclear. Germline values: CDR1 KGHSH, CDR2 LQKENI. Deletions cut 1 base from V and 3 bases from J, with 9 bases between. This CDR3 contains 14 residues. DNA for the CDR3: TGTGCCAGCTCACCACAGGGAAGGGACACTGAAGCTTTCTTT. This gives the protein CASSPQGRDTEAFF.

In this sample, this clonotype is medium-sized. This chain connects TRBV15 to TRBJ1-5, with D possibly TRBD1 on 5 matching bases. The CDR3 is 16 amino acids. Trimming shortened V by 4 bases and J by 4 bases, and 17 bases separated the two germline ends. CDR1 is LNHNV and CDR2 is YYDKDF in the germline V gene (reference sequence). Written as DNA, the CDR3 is TGTGCCACCAGCAAACAAGCTCAGGGTTGGAATCAGCCCCAGCATTTT. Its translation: CATSKQAQGWNQPQHF. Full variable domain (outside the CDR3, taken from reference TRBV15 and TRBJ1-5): DAMVIQNPRYQVTQFGKPVTLSCSQTLNHNVMYWYQQKSSQAPKLLFHYYDKDFNNEADTPDNFQSRRPNTSFCFLDIRSPGLGDTAMYLCATSKQAQGWNQPQHFGDGTRLSIL.

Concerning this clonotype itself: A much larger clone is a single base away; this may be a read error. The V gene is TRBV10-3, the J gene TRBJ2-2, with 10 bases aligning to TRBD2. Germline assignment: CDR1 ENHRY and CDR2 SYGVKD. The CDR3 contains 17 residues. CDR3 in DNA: TGTACCAGCAGTTTATTGCTAGCGGGAGCCGGCACCGGGGAGCTGTTTTTT. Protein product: CTSSLLLAGAGTGELFF.

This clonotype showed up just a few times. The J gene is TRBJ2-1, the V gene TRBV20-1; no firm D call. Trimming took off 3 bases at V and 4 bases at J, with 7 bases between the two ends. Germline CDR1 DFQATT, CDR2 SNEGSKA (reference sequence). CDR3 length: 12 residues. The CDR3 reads CSARVGYNEQFF. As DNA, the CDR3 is TGCAGTGCTAGGGTCGGATACAATGAGCAGTTCTTC.

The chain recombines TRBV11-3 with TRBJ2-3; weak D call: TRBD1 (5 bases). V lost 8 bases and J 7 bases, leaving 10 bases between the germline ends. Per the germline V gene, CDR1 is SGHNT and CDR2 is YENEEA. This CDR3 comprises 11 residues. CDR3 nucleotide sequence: TGTGCCAGCTCCCAGGGTTATACGCAGTATTTT. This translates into CASSQGYTQYF.

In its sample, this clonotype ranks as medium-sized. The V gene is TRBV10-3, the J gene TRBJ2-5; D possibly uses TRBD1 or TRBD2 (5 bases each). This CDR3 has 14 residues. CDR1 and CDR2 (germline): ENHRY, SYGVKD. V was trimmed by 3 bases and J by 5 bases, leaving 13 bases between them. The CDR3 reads CAISDGTRDETQYF. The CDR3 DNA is TGTGCCATCAGTGACGGGACGCGAGACGAGACCCAGTACTTC.

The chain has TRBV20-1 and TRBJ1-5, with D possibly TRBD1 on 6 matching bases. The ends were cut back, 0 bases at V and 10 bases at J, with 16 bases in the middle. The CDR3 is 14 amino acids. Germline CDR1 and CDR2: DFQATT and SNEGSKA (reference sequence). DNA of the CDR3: TGCAGTGCTAGAGAGGGACACCGGCTCGGCCCCCAGCATTTT. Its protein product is CSAREGHRLGPQHF.

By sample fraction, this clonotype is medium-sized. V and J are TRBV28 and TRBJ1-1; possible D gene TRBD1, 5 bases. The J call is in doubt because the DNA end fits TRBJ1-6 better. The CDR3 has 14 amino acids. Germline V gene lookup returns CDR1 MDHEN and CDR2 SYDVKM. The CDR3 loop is CASSLAQGGSPLHF. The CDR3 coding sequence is TGTGCCAGCAGTTTAGCTCAGGGCGGTTCACCCCTCCACTTT.

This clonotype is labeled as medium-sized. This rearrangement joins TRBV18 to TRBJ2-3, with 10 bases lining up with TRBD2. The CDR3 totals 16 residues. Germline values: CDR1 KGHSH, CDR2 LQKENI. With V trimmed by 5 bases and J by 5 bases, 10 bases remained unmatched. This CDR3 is CASSSSGRANGDTQYF. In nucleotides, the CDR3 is TGTGCCAGCTCATCCAGCGGGAGGGCCAACGGAGATACGCAGTATTTT. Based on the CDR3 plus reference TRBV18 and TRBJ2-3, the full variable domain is NAGVMQNPRHLVRRRGQEARLRCSPMKGHSHVYWYRQLPEEGLKFMVYLQKENIIDESGMPKERFSAEFPKEGPSILRIQQVVRGDSAAYFCASSSSGRANGDTQYFGPGTRLTVL.

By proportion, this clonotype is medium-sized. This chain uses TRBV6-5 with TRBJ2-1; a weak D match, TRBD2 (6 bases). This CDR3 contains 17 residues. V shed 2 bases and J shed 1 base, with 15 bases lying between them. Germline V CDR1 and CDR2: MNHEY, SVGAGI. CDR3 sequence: CASSYNRVEGSYNEQFF. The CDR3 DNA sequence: TGTGCCAGCAGTTACAACCGAGTGGAGGGTTCCTACAATGAGCAGTTCTTC.

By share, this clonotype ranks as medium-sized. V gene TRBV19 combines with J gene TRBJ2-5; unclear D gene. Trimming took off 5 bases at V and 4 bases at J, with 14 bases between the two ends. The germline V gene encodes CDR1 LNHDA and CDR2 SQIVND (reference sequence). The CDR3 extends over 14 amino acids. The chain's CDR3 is CASSVVSGGETQYF. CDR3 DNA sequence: TGTGCCAGTAGTGTGGTGTCGGGTGGAGAGACCCAGTACTTC.